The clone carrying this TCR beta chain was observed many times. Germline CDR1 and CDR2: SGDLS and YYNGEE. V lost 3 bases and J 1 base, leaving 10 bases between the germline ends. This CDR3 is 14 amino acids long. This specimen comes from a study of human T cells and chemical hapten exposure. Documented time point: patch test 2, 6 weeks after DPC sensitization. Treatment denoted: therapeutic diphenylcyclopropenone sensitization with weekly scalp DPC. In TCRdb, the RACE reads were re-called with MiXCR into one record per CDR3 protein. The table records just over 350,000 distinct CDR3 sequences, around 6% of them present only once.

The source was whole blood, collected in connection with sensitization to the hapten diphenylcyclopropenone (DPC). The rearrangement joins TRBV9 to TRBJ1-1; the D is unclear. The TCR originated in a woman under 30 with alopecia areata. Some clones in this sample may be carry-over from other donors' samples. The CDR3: CASSGGRENTEAFF. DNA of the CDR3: TGTGCCAGCAGCGGCGGACGGGAGAACACTGAAGCTTTCTTT.